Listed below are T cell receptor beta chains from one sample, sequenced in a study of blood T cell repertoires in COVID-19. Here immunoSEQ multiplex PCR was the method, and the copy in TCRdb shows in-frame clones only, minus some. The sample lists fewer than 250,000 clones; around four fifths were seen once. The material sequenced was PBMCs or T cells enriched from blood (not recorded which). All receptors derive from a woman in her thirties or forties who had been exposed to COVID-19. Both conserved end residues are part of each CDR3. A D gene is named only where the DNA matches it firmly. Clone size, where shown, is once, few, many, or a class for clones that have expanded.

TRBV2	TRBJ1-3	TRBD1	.	TGTGCCAGCAGGCGACAGGGCTCTGGAAACACCATATATTTT	CASRRQGSGNTIYF
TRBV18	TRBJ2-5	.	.	TGTGCCAGCTCACCGAACCAACCAGGGGAGACCCAGTACTTC	CASSPNQPGETQYF
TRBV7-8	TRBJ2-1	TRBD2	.	TGTGCCAGCAGCCGCCCGGGACTACCCTACAATGAGCAGTTCTTC	CASSRPGLPYNEQFF
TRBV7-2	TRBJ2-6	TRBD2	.	TGTGCCAGCAGCTCACCAGCGGGGTTAAGCTCTGGGGCCAACGTCCTGACTTTC	CASSSPAGLSSGANVLTF
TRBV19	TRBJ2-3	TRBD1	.	TGTGCCAGTTCGACAGGGGTCACAGATACGCAGTATTTT	CASSTGVTDTQYF
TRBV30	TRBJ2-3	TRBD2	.	TGTGCCTGGAGAAGACTAGCGGGGGGGGATACGCAGTATTTT	CAWRRLAGGDTQYF
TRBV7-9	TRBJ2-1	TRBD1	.	TGTGCCAGCAGCTTACTCTTGGGACAGGGGGCGACCTACAATGAGCAGTTCTTC	CASSLLLGQGATYNEQFF
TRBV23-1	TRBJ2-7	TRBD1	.	TGCGCCAGTCCCAGGGGGTGGTCCTACGAGCAGTACTTC	CASPRGWSYEQYF
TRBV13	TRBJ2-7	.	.	TGTGCCAGCAGCTTAACAGGGTTGCCGTACTTC	CASSLTGLPYF
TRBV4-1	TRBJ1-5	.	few	TGCGCCAGCAGCCCCACCCCAACAGCGGACAATCAGCCCCAGCATTTT	CASSPTPTADNQPQHF
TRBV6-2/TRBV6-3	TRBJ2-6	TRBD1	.	TGTGCCAGCAGTTACTCGATTTGGGGGACAGCAGGGTCTGGGGCCAACGTCCTGACTTTC	CASSYSIWGTAGSGANVLTF
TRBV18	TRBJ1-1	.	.	TGTGCCAGCTGGGGCTTTTTGGGCGACGAAAAAGCTTTCTTT	CASWGFLGDEKAFF
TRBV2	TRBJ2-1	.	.	TGTGCCAGCAGGCTCAGGGGAGAGCAGTTCTTC	CASRLRGEQFF
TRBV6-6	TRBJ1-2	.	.	TGTGCCAGCAGTTACTTAGAAACAGGCTTAGGCTACACCTTC	CASSYLETGLGYTF
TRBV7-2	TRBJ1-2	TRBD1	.	TGTGCCAGCAGCTTATTTCGTCAGGGGGCGGTCTATGGCTACACCTTC	CASSLFRQGAVYGYTF
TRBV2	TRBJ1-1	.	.	TGTGCCAGCAGGGCCCGACAGGTAGTAACTCACACTGAAGCTTTCTTT	CASRARQVVTHTEAFF
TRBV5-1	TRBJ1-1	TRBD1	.	TGCGCCAGCAGCCGGCAGGGGGAGAGGGGCACTGAAGCTTTCTTT	CASSRQGERGTEAFF
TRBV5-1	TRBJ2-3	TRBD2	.	TGCGCCAGCAGCCCTCTAGCGGGGTTGGGCACAGATACGCAGTATTTT	CASSPLAGLGTDTQYF
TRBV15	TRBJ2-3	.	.	TGTGCCACCAGGGGGCTCGCAGATACGCAGTATTTT	CATRGLADTQYF
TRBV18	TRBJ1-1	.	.	TGTGCCAGCTCACCAACCTCGATGGGGGGGCAGGGTGAAGCTTTCTTT	CASSPTSMGGQGEAFF